Presented here are 32 T cell receptor beta chains from one specimen sequenced in a study of blood T cell repertoires in COVID-19. Some clones are missing from TCRdb's copy, which holds only in-frame ones; the method was immunoSEQ multiplex PCR. The sample lists 250,000 to 350,000 clones; around 92% were seen once. Sequenced sample: peripheral blood. These receptors originate from a man between 18 and 29 years old who had recovered from COVID-19.

The chain is built from TRBV29-1 and TRBJ1-3, with TRBD1 matching over 8 bases. The CDR3 is 13 amino acids. Germline CDR1 is SQVTM and CDR2 is ANQGSEA. V was clipped by 6 bases and J by 3 bases; unmatched bases: 4. The CDR3 sequence: CSVKGQVGNTIYF. The DNA of the CDR3 is TGCAGCGTGAAGGGACAGGTTGGAAACACCATATATTTT.

V usage is TRBV9 and J usage is TRBJ2-3; possibly TRBD1 for D (6 bases). The germline CDR1 and CDR2 sequences are SGDLS and YYNGEE. V lost 0 bases, J lost 1 base, and 9 bases lay in between. The CDR3 loop spans 15 amino acids. The CDR3 loop is CASSVETGRTDTQYF. DNA of the CDR3: TGTGCCAGCAGCGTAGAAACAGGGCGCACAGATACGCAGTATTTT.

The rearrangement links TRBV18 to TRBJ1-5; 9 bases are a match to TRBD1. Per germline, CDR1 KGHSH and CDR2 LQKENI. V lost 2 bases, J lost 9 bases, and 11 bases stayed unmatched. The CDR3 consists of 16 residues. In DNA form, the CDR3 reads TGTGCCAGCTCACCAGCGAACAGGACAGGGGTAATGCCCCAGCATTTT. This encodes CASSPANRTGVMPQHF.

The rearrangement joins TRBV9 to TRBJ2-4; the match to TRBD2 covers 9 bases. The ends lost 4 bases at V and 5 bases at J; junction bases unmatched: 7. Germline V gives CDR1 SGDLS, CDR2 YYNGEE. There are 15 residues in the CDR3. DNA of the CDR3: TGTGCCAGCAGCCCTTGGACTAGCGCTCAAAACATTCAGTACTTC. Protein: CASSPWTSAQNIQYF.

For this clone: At one end the junction does not follow the germline gene, possibly because of a read error. This chain links TRBV27 with TRBJ2-1; no firm D call. CDR1 and CDR2 from the germline V gene are MNHEY and SMNVEV (reference sequence). The CDR3 has 12 residues. DNA of the CDR3: TGTGCCAGCAGTTTCCGCTACGATGAGCAGTTCTTC. Protein product: CASSFRYDEQFF.

This chain links TRBV6-5 with TRBJ2-5; the D gene is possibly TRBD2 (5 bases). V dropped 0 bases and J dropped 9 bases, with 20 bases sitting between them. This CDR3 comprises 16 residues. Germline V gives CDR1 MNHEY, CDR2 SVGAGI. The CDR3 nucleotides read TGTGCCAGCAGTTACTCACCTTTTTCGAGGGAACGGGCCCAGTACTTC. Encoded protein: CASSYSPFSRERAQYF.

This chain joins TRBV6-6 and TRBJ2-1; D might be TRBD2 (6 bases). CDR1 and CDR2 from the germline V gene are MNHNY and SVGAGI (reference sequence). The CDR3 consists of 13 residues. The V and J ends lost 6 bases and 5 bases respectively, with 11 bases between them. CDR3 loop: CASSRESDNEQFF. In DNA, the CDR3 is TGTGCCAGCAGCCGGGAGTCCGACAATGAGCAGTTCTTC.

CDR3 loop: CASSPPDRVPYEQYF. The CDR3 nucleotides read TGTGCCAGTAGTCCCCCCGACAGGGTGCCCTACGAGCAGTACTTC. This chain joins TRBV19 and TRBJ2-7; 7 bases are a match to TRBD1. The trim removed 5 bases at V and 2 bases at J, leaving 9 bases unmatched. This CDR3 has 15 amino acids. Germline CDR1 and CDR2: LNHDA and SQIVND (reference sequence). The complete variable domain, with remaining parts taken from reference TRBV19 and TRBJ2-7, reads DGGITQSPKYLFRKEGQNVTLSCEQNLNHDAMYWYRQDPGQGLRLIYYSQIVNDFQKGDIAEGYSVSREKKESFPLTVTSAQKNPTAFYLCASSPPDRVPYEQYFGPGTRLTVT.

This clone was observed a single time. The V gene is TRBV18, the J gene TRBJ1-2; 8 bases align to TRBD1. V shed 5 bases and J 3 bases; nucleotides not matched to a gene: 11. CDR3 length equals 16 residues. Germline lookup yields CDR1 KGHSH and CDR2 LQKENI. Here the CDR3 reads CASSSGQGGDHYGYTF. The DNA for the CDR3 is TGTGCCAGCTCAAGCGGACAGGGCGGGGATCACTATGGCTACACCTTC.

The V call is TRBV6-5, the J call TRBJ2-7; TRBD2 aligns across 12 bases. Per germline, CDR1 MNHEY and CDR2 SVGAGI. The ends lost 4 bases at V and 3 bases at J; junction bases unmatched: 4. This CDR3 is built from 15 residues. The CDR3 bases are TGTGCCAGCAGTTCTCGGACTAGCGGGGACTACGAGCAGTACTTC. It specifies CASSSRTSGDYEQYF.

The chain employs TRBV13 and TRBJ1-1, with a possible D match to TRBD1 (6 bases). Germline CDR1 PRHDT, CDR2 FYEKMQ (reference sequence). Trimming shortened V by 2 bases and J by 3 bases, and 19 bases separated the two germline ends. This CDR3 has 17 residues. The chain's CDR3 is CASSLRDTTLVDTEAFF. The CDR3 DNA follows: TGTGCCAGCAGCTTACGGGACACGACATTGGTGGACACTGAAGCTTTCTTT.

V gene TRBV19 combines with J gene TRBJ2-2; TRBD2 matches 10 bases. Trimming took 5 bases from V and 0 from J; bases not matched to a gene: 9. The germline CDR1 and CDR2 sequences are LNHDA and SQIVND (reference sequence). There are 18 residues in the CDR3. For the CDR3, the DNA is TGTGCCAGTAGTTCCTCGGTAGCGGGAGGACCGAACACCGGGGAGCTGTTTTTT. Protein sequence: CASSSSVAGGPNTGELFF.

The chain combines TRBV18 with TRBJ1-5, with D perhaps TRBD1 (5 bases). Germline CDR1 is KGHSH and CDR2 is LQKENI. The V and J ends lost 3 bases and 1 base respectively, with 7 bases between them. This CDR3 spans 14 amino acids. CDR3 bases: TGTGCCAGCTCACCCGACAGAAGCAATCAGCCCCAGCATTTT. Amino acid sequence: CASSPDRSNQPQHF.

The CDR3 here is CASSPLGRGHTYEQYF. The CDR3 DNA follows: TGTGCCAGCAGCCCGTTGGGGAGGGGCCATACCTACGAGCAGTACTTC. The chain has TRBV11-2 and TRBJ2-7; 7 bases match TRBD2. Germline V CDR1 and CDR2: SGHAT, FQNNGV. V gave up 5 bases and J gave up 2 bases; unmatched junction bases: 12. The CDR3 is made up of 16 amino acids. The variable domain in full, with the rest retrieved from reference TRBV11-2 and TRBJ2-7, is EAGVAQSPRYKIIEKRQSVAFWCNPISGHATLYWYQQILGQGPKLLIQFQNNGVVDDSQLPKDRFSAERLKGVDSTLKIQPAKLEDSAVYLCASSPLGRGHTYEQYFGPGTRLTVT.

CDR3 protein: CASSPWTGETGELFF. CDR3 in DNA: TGTGCCAGCAGCCCTTGGACAGGGGAAACCGGGGAGCTGTTTTTT. The rearrangement joins TRBV3-1 (or the pseudogene TRBV3-2) to TRBJ2-2, with 9 positions matching TRBD1. The V gene's germline CDR1 is LGHDT and CDR2 YNNKEL (reference sequence). The CDR3 loop spans 15 amino acids. V was clipped by 4 bases and J by 5 bases; unmatched bases: 5.

This clone was observed a handful of times. This chain joins TRBV19 and TRBJ1-5, with 10 bases fitting TRBD1. J gave up 4 bases and V 0 bases, and 18 bases lay outside the gene matches. Germline loops: CDR1 LNHDA, CDR2 SQIVND (reference sequence). This CDR3 region has 21 residues. The DNA of the CDR3 is TGTGCCAGTAGTATAGACGTCGTAGATATCTGGGACAGGGGTTTGAATCAGCCCCAGCATTTT. Its protein is CASSIDVVDIWDRGLNQPQHF.

The V and J genes are TRBV6-1 and TRBJ2-1; a weak D match, TRBD1 (6 bases). Germline CDR1 MNHNS, CDR2 SASEGT. The CDR3 sequence is 15 residues long. V was clipped by 0 bases and J by 0 bases, with 6 bases between them. The CDR3 loop reads CASSEAQGSYNEQFF. The CDR3 DNA follows: TGTGCCAGCAGTGAAGCACAGGGCTCCTACAATGAGCAGTTCTTC.

This chain joins TRBV5-1 and TRBJ2-7; 12 nucleotides line up with TRBD1. J lost 7 bases, V lost 4 bases, and 9 bases had no gene match. Germline V gene data show CDR1 as SGHRS and CDR2 as YFSETQ. This CDR3 is built from 15 residues. CDR3 residues: CASSREGQGAREQYF. DNA for the CDR3: TGCGCCAGCAGCAGAGAGGGACAGGGGGCCCGGGAGCAGTACTTC. Together with reference TRBV5-1 and TRBJ2-7, the CDR3 gives the full variable domain: KAGVTQTPRYLIKTRGQQVTLSCSPISGHRSVSWYQQTPGQGLQFLFEYFSETQRNKGNFPGRFSGRQFSNSRSEMNVSTLELGDSALYLCASSREGQGAREQYFGPGTRLTVT.

The gene calls are TRBV2 and TRBJ1-3; D unclear. The CDR3 sequence is 16 residues long. V was shortened by 3 bases and J by 0 bases, with 12 bases between the two germline ends. CDR1 is SNHLY, CDR2 FYNNEI, per germline. The CDR3 DNA sequence: TGTGCCAGCAGTGATCCGGAGAGAAACTCTGGAAACACCATATATTTT. It encodes CASSDPERNSGNTIYF.

The J gene is TRBJ2-2, the V gene TRBV27; 9 positions agree with TRBD1. The junction had 8 bases not matched to a gene; V was cut back by 6 bases and J by 3 bases. Germline loops: CDR1 MNHEY, CDR2 SMNVEV (reference sequence). The CDR3 is made up of 16 amino acids. The CDR3 sequence: CASRERDREYTGELFF. The CDR3 DNA sequence: TGTGCCAGCAGAGAACGGGACAGGGAATACACCGGGGAGCTGTTTTTT.

The chain combines TRBV7-8 with TRBJ2-3; D is possibly TRBD2 (6 bases). Between the trimmed V and J ends, which lost 1 base and 0 bases, there was a span of 11 bases. CDR1 and CDR2 from the germline V gene are SGHVS and FQNEAQ. The CDR3 covers 16 residues. The DNA of the CDR3 is TGTGCCAGCAGCTTAGTCGGGACTGGAAGCACAGATACGCAGTATTTT. It codes for CASSLVGTGSTDTQYF.

Only one count was recorded for this clone. V usage is TRBV6-5 and J usage is TRBJ1-2, with a tentative D call TRBD1 (5 bases). V dropped 4 bases and J dropped 7 bases, with 16 bases sitting between them. Germline CDR1 reads MNHEY; CDR2 reads SVGAGI. This CDR3 comprises 14 residues. The CDR3 reads CASSSPSDRGGYTF. For the CDR3, the DNA is TGTGCCAGCAGTTCTCCGAGTGACAGAGGTGGCTACACCTTC.

In its sample, this clone was seen once. The chain has TRBV10-3 and TRBJ1-2, with TRBD1 as a possible D gene (5 bases). The germline gives CDR1 ENHRY, CDR2 SYGVKD. The CDR3 runs 13 residues. V lost 10 bases to trimming and J lost 3 bases, with 15 bases between them. The DNA for the CDR3 is TGTGCCACCCGGGCGGGGGATGACTATGGCTACACCTTC. Protein sequence: CATRAGDDYGYTF.

J is TRBJ1-2 and V is TRBV19; TRBD1 agrees at 8 bases. Looked up from germline, CDR1 is LNHDA and CDR2 is SQIVND (reference sequence). After removal of 6 bases from V and 8 bases from J, the junction contained 17 bases not matched to a gene. The CDR3 consists of 16 residues. The CDR3 nucleotides are TGTGCCAGTAGACCTACACCCTCGACAGGGGTAGGAGGCTACACCTTC. Protein: CASRPTPSTGVGGYTF.

In nucleotides, the CDR3 is TGTGCCAGCAGCACGTCGACAGGGAACACTGAAGCTTTCTTT. Protein product: CASSTSTGNTEAFF. The chain recombines TRBV7-3 with TRBJ1-1; D may be TRBD1 (6 bases). The germline V and J ends were trimmed by 5 bases and 1 base, with 11 bases remaining between them. There are 14 residues in the CDR3. The V gene's germline CDR1 is SGHTA and CDR2 FQGTGA.

V usage is TRBV5-1 and J usage is TRBJ1-4, with unresolved D. V was trimmed by 4 bases and J by 0 bases, leaving 10 bases between them. This CDR3 has 15 amino acids. CDR1 and CDR2 (germline): SGHRS, YFSETQ. The CDR3, as DNA: TGCGCCAGCAGCCTAGGAAGCACAACTAATGAAAAACTGTTTTTT. Translated, it gives CASSLGSTTNEKLFF.

The chain has TRBV6-5 and TRBJ2-3; TRBD1 is a possible D gene (6 bases). V lost 2 bases to trimming and J lost 3 bases, with 15 bases between them. The CDR3 loop spans 16 amino acids. The germline V gene has CDR1 MNHEY and CDR2 SVGAGI. CDR3 sequence reads: CASSYQGTSGTDTQYF. CDR3 bases: TGTGCCAGCAGTTACCAGGGGACCTCGGGGACAGATACGCAGTATTTT.

The genes are TRBV6-5 and TRBJ1-2; D not certain. The CDR3 consists of 12 residues. The V gene lost 8 bases and the J gene lost 4 bases, with 11 bases spanning the gap. From germline, CDR1 is MNHEY and CDR2 SVGAGI. CDR3: CASSRESYGYTF. The CDR3 nucleotides are TGTGCCAGCTCCCGGGAGAGCTATGGCTACACCTTC.

The genes are TRBV5-4 and TRBJ2-7; 10 bases are shared with TRBD1. V gave up 1 base and J gave up 0 bases; unmatched junction bases: 10. This CDR3 is 18 amino acids long. Germline CDR1 reads SGHNT; CDR2 reads YYREEE (reference sequence). The CDR3 region has the DNA TGTGCCAGCAGCTTGCGGGACAGGGGCGCGTCGAGCTCCTACGAGCAGTACTTC. Translation: CASSLRDRGASSSYEQYF.

This chain links TRBV5-1 with TRBJ2-3, with D unresolved. Trimming pared 4 bases from V and 0 bases from J, leaving 6 bases between. Germline V CDR1 and CDR2: SGHRS, YFSETQ. CDR3 size: 13 residues. The CDR3 bases are TGCGCCAGCAGCGTCTACAGCACAGATACGCAGTATTTT. This translates into CASSVYSTDTQYF.

This sequence joins TRBV3-1 (or the pseudogene TRBV3-2) and TRBJ2-1; the match to TRBD2 covers 8 bases. Germline CDR1 and CDR2: LGHDT and YNNKEL (reference sequence). The CDR3 totals 14 residues. V dropped 3 bases and J dropped 7; count of bases not matched to a gene: 5. Written as DNA, the CDR3 is TGTGCCAGCAGCCACGGGAGGGTTCGGAATGAGCAGTTCTTC. It is translated as CASSHGRVRNEQFF.

This chain uses TRBV6-5 with TRBJ2-1; 7 nucleotides line up with TRBD2. The CDR3 extends over 16 amino acids. Germline assignment: CDR1 MNHEY and CDR2 SVGAGI. Trimming at V came to 1 base and at J to 9 bases, leaving 12 bases not matched to a gene. CDR3: CASSYWTRDVQSEQFF. Here the CDR3 DNA reads TGTGCCAGCAGTTACTGGACTAGAGATGTCCAGAGTGAGCAGTTCTTC.